This TCR beta chain comes out of a study of blood T cell repertoires in COVID-19. The wider study: Samples representing acute and convalescent COVID-19 were sourced from the United States, Italy and Spain.

Repertoires were generated with immunoSEQ multiplex PCR, while TCRdb's copy carries only in-frame clones and drops some. Of 25,000 to 30,000 clones listed, about nine tenths are singletons. Germline CDR1 and CDR2: SGDLS and YYNGEE. This CDR3 contains 17 residues. V dropped 0 bases and J dropped 4; count of bases not matched to a gene: 4. This TCR came from a man in his 70s with active or convalescent COVID-19. Sequencing used peripheral blood. The chain is built from TRBV9 and TRBJ2-1, with 13 bases identical to TRBD2. In nucleotides, the CDR3 is TGTGCCAGCAGCGTAGCACTAGCGGGGGGGAGTTACAATGAGCAGTTCTTC. It codes for CASSVALAGGSYNEQFF.